The 5 T cell receptor beta chains below were found in one sample sequenced in a study of control samples from healthy donors and cancer patients. This table comes from immunoSEQ multiplex PCR, and its TCRdb copy is limited to in-frame clones, with some not included. Of more than 25,000 clones listed, approximately 93% were seen once; the top ten hold 5% to 8%. Specimen: blood. These receptors originate from a man aged 55-75 years in good health.

This rearrangement joins TRBV5-8 to TRBJ2-3; 7 bases are a match to TRBD2. CDR3 length: 13 residues. Germline CDR1 reads SGHTS; CDR2 reads YDEGEE. V trimming: 4 bases; J trimming: 4 bases; junction bases outside the gene matches: 3. The CDR3 nucleotides are TGTGCCAGCAGCCCCCGGGAGGCAGATACGCAGTATTTT. Translation: CASSPREADTQYF.

This rearrangement joins TRBV7-9 to TRBJ1-2; D gene uncertain. The V gene lost 5 bases and the J gene lost 3 bases, with 13 bases spanning the gap. CDR3 length: 14 amino acids. Germline V gene lookup returns CDR1 SEHNR and CDR2 FQNEAQ (reference sequence). This CDR3 reads CASSPSLGYYGYTF. DNA of the CDR3: TGTGCCAGCAGCCCAAGTCTAGGGTACTATGGCTACACCTTC.

V and J are TRBV9 and TRBJ1-4; D is undetermined. This CDR3 has 14 amino acids. The V gene lost 1 base and the J gene lost 7 bases, with 11 bases spanning the gap. From germline, CDR1 is SGDLS and CDR2 YYNGEE. The CDR3, as DNA: TGTGCCAGCAGCGTATCAGTAGTCGGTGAAAAACTGTTTTTT. Its protein is CASSVSVVGEKLFF. The entire variable domain, with the rest obtained from reference TRBV9 and TRBJ1-4, is as follows: DSGVTQTPKHLITATGQRVTLRCSPRSGDLSVYWYQQSLDQGLQFLIQYYNGEERAKGNILERFSAQQFPDLHSELNLSSLELGDSALYFCASSVSVVGEKLFFGSGTQLSVL.

V usage is TRBV7-8 and J usage is TRBJ1-5; a possible D gene is TRBD1 (5 bases). The CDR3 is 16 amino acids. The V and J ends lost 5 bases and 4 bases respectively, with 18 bases between them. The V gene's germline CDR1 is SGHVS and CDR2 FQNEAQ. The CDR3 is CASSPNFGGANQPQHF. The CDR3 DNA sequence: TGTGCCAGCAGCCCAAATTTTGGAGGGGCGAATCAGCCCCAGCATTTT.

The chain combines TRBV6-2 or TRBV6-3 with TRBJ1-1, with D unresolved. Looked up from germline, CDR1 is MNHEY and CDR2 is SVGEGT. Trimming cost V 2 bases and J 7 bases, with 11 bases left between them. The CDR3 runs 13 residues. The CDR3 DNA follows: TGTGCCAGCAGTTACGGCAATAGCTATGAAGCTTTCTTT. Residues: CASSYGNSYEAFF.